Here is one TCR beta chain with its context. This sample stems from a study of CD8 T cells in Susac syndrome. Per the germline V gene, CDR1 is ENHRY and CDR2 is SYGVKD. This CDR3 contains 15 residues. V lost 2 bases to trimming and J lost 0 bases; unmatched junction nucleotides: 3. cDNA came from approximately 0.5 to 1 ug RNA primed by random hexamers. One entry per CDR3 protein results from TCRdb running MiXCR on the immunoSEQ multiplex PCR reads. The data show about 400,000 distinct CDR3 sequences, about 85% seen once. The multiple sclerosis control cohort comprised treatment-naive individuals presenting with stable or active relapsing-remitting disease.

Material for sequencing was CD8+ T cells from PBMCs. The sequence came from a human donor with multiple sclerosis. The rearrangement links TRBV10-3 to TRBJ2-7; TRBD1 matches 8 bases. DNA of the CDR3: TGTGCCATCAGTGAGGAGGGACAGGTCTCCTACGAGCAGTACTTC. It codes for CAISEEGQVSYEQYF.